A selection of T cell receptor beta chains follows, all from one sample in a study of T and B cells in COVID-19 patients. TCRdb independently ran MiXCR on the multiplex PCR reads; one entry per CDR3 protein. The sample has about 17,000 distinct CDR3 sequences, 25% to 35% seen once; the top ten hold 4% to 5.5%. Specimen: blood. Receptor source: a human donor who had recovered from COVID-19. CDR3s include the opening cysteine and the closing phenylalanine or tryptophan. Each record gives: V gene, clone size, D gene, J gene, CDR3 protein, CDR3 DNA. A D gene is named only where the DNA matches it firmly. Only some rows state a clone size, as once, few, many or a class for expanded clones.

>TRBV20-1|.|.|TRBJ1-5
CSARAYNQPQHF
TGCAGTGCTAGGGCCTACAATCAGCCCCAGCATTTT
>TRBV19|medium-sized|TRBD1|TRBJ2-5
CASSSGTGSTSQYF
TGTGCCAGTAGTTCCGGGACAGGGTCCACATCCCAGTACTTC
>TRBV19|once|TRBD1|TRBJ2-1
CASSAPTGTGKRNEQFF
TGTGCCAGTAGTGCTCCTACCGGGACAGGGAAGCGCAATGAGCAGTTCTTC
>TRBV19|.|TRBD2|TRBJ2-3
CASGGSGGEDTQYF
TGTGCCAGTGGTGGTAGCGGGGGGGAGGATACGCAGTATTTT
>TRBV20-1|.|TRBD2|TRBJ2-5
CSARVGLAGAIVETQYF
TGCAGTGCTAGAGTGGGGCTAGCGGGAGCTATCGTAGAGACCCAGTACTTC
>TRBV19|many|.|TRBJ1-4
CASSIPRREINEKLFF
TGTGCCAGTAGTATCCCCCGGCGGGAAATTAATGAAAAACTGTTTTTT
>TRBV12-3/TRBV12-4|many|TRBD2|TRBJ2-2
CASSSGGPDTGELFF
TGTGCCAGCAGTTCGGGGGGGCCGGACACCGGGGAGCTGTTTTTT
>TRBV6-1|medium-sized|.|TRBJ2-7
CASSEVWEQYF
TGTGCCAGCAGTGAAGTGTGGGAGCAGTACTTC
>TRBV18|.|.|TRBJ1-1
CASSPSTVNTEAFF
TGTGCCAGCTCACCGTCAACAGTGAACACTGAAGCTTTCTTT
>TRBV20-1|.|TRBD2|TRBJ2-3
CSASLLFAGGTDTQYF
TGCAGTGCTAGTCTGCTGTTTGCGGGGGGCACAGATACGCAGTATTTT
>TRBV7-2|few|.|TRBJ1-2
CASSLVDGYGYTF
TGTGCCAGCAGCTTGGTAGACGGCTATGGCTACACCTTC
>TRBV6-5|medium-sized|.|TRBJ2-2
CASSSPVNTGELFF
TGTGCCAGCAGTTCGCCCGTGAATACCGGGGAGCTGTTTTTT
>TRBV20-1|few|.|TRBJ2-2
CSAPLIPGQYTGELFF
TGCAGTGCTCCTTTAATACCGGGACAATACACCGGGGAGCTGTTTTTT
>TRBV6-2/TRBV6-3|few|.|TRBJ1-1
CASSQPRGAGTEAFF
TGTGCCAGCAGCCAACCCAGGGGCGCGGGGACTGAAGCTTTCTTT
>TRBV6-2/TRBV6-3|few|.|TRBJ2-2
CASSYTPQSGGENTGELFF
TGTGCCAGCAGTTACACACCGCAGAGTGGCGGGGAGAATACCGGGGAGCTGTTTTTT
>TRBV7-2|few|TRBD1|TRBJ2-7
CASSWGQSGEQYF
TGTGCCAGCAGCTGGGGACAGTCGGGGGAGCAGTACTTC
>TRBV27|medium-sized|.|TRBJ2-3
CASSLYGAGDTQYF
TGTGCCAGCAGTTTATACGGGGCCGGAGATACGCAGTATTTT
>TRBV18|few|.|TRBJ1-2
CASSLGSAGRAYGYTF
TGTGCCAGCTCACTGGGGTCGGCAGGGAGAGCCTATGGCTACACCTTC
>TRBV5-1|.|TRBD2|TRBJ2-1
CASSSTSGSSYNEQFF
TGCGCCAGCAGCTCGACTAGCGGGAGCTCCTACAATGAGCAGTTCTTC
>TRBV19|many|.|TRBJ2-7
CASKGGNWGEQYF
TGTGCCAGTAAGGGGGGGAACTGGGGCGAGCAGTACTTC
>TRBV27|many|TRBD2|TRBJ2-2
CASSSHGLAANTGELFF
TGTGCCAGCAGTTCCCACGGACTAGCGGCGAACACCGGGGAGCTGTTTTTT
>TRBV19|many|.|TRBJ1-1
CASRERLEAFF
TGTGCCAGTAGGGAGAGACTTGAAGCTTTCTTT
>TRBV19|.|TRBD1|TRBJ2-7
CASRDPGQGSYEQYF
TGTGCCAGTAGGGATCCGGGACAGGGTTCCTACGAGCAGTACTTC
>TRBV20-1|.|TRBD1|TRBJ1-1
CSASRDSNTEAFF
TGCAGTGCAAGCCGGGACAGCAACACTGAAGCTTTCTTT
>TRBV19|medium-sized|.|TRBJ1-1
CASREGGTEAFF
TGTGCCAGTAGGGAGGGTGGAACTGAAGCTTTCTTT
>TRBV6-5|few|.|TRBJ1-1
CASSYLGASRNTEAFF
TGTGCCAGCAGTTACCTAGGTGCTTCTAGGAACACTGAAGCTTTCTTT
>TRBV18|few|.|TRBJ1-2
CASSPDSGYGYTF
TGTGCCAGCTCACCCGACTCGGGCTATGGCTACACCTTC
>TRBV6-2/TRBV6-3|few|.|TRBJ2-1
CASRRPQDNEQFF
TGTGCCAGCAGACGTCCACAAGACAATGAGCAGTTCTTC